Below, 7 T cell receptor beta chains from the same sample are listed, as sequenced in a study of T cell responses to AZD1222 COVID-19 vaccine. Here immunoSEQ multiplex PCR was the method, and the copy in TCRdb shows in-frame clones only, minus some. The table records fewer than 110,000 clones, 91% of them present only once. The sequencing used peripheral blood, collected on day 0 of AZD1222 vaccination. The source of these receptors is an adult in good health.

The rearrangement uses TRBV6-5 and TRBJ2-7; D is undetermined. The germline V and J ends were trimmed by 8 bases and 5 bases, with 16 bases remaining between them. The germline CDR1 and CDR2 sequences are MNHEY and SVGAGI. The CDR3 totals 13 residues. The CDR3 protein is CASGAWIGHEQYF. CDR3 sequence (DNA): TGTGCCAGCGGAGCCTGGATTGGCCACGAGCAGTACTTC.

V is TRBV16 and J is TRBJ1-2; D not certain. V lost 5 bases and J lost 3, with 4 bases in between. Looked up from germline, CDR1 is KGHSY and CDR2 is FQNENV. The CDR3 length is 11 residues. Written as DNA, the CDR3 is TGTGCCAGCAGCTCCTACTATGGCTACACCTTC. It specifies CASSSYYGYTF. The entire variable domain, with the rest obtained from reference TRBV16 and TRBJ1-2, is as follows: GEEVAQTPKHLVRGEGQKAKLYCAPIKGHSYVFWYQQVLKNEFKFLISFQNENVFDETGMPKERFSAKCLPNSPCSLEIQATKLEDSAVYFCASSSYYGYTFGSGTRLTVV.

This sequence joins TRBV7-8 and TRBJ1-6; 7 nucleotides line up with TRBD1. The CDR3 totals 15 residues. V was clipped by 3 bases and J by 4 bases; unmatched bases: 3. The germline CDR1 and CDR2 sequences are SGHVS and FQNEAQ. CDR3 in DNA: TGTGCCAGCAGCTTGTACAGGGGATATAATTCACCCCTCCACTTT. Protein product: CASSLYRGYNSPLHF.

This rearrangement joins TRBV7-9 to TRBJ1-6; D is unresolved. Germline CDR1 is SEHNR and CDR2 is FQNEAQ (reference sequence). This CDR3 is built from 15 residues. V lost 0 bases and J lost 6, with 9 bases in between. The CDR3 loop is CASSLAVQINSPLHF. Here the CDR3 DNA reads TGTGCCAGCAGCTTAGCGGTACAAATTAATTCACCCCTCCACTTT.

The chain employs TRBV9 and TRBJ2-3; TRBD2 matches 9 bases. The V and J ends lost 3 bases and 6 bases, in that order; junction bases with no gene match: 11. Germline V gene lookup returns CDR1 SGDLS and CDR2 YYNGEE. There are 16 residues in the CDR3. The CDR3 DNA reads as TGTGCCAGCAGCGGCTTTGGCGGGAGGGCCGGGGATACGCAGTATTTT. This sequence encodes CASSGFGGRAGDTQYF.

V and J are TRBV5-8 and TRBJ1-2, with 7 nucleotides matching TRBD1. This CDR3 region has 13 residues. Unmatched junction bases numbered 2, after V lost 4 bases and J lost 2 bases. The germline gives CDR1 SGHTS, CDR2 YDEGEE. The CDR3 loop is CASSRQGNYGYTF. The CDR3 DNA follows: TGTGCCAGCAGCCGACAGGGCAACTATGGCTACACCTTC. The entire variable domain, with the rest obtained from reference TRBV5-8 and TRBJ1-2, is as follows: EAGVTQSPTHLIKTRGQQATLRCSPISGHTSVYWYQQALGLGLQFLLWYDEGEERNRGNFPPRFSGRQFPNYSSELNVNALELEDSALYLCASSRQGNYGYTFGSGTRLTVV.

The chain uses TRBV6-1 and TRBJ1-5, with D perhaps TRBD1 (6 bases). The CDR3 consists of 16 residues. CDR1 and CDR2 from the germline V gene are MNHNS and SASEGT. Deletions cut 4 bases from V and 3 bases from J, with 16 bases between. Here the CDR3 DNA reads TGTGCCAGCAGTGCTACCGCGCGACAGGTCAATCAGCCCCAGCATTTT. Translated: CASSATARQVNQPQHF.